What follows are 17 T cell receptor beta chains derived from one specimen sequenced in a study of cytomegalovirus exposure and HLA in healthy donors (dated by TCRdb to 2016 to 2017). Libraries were made using the immunoSEQ multiplex PCR assay. The clones in this table, taken by TCRdb from immuneACCESS, are in-frame only. Not every clone is retained; where verified, under half of the shortfall comes from an unresolved V gene, and the cause of the rest is unknown. The sample table records 250,000 to 350,000 clones; roughly 85% of these occur just once. The ten largest clones capture over 0.8% of the sample. The sample comprised PBMCs. These receptors originate from a young woman in good health and CMV-seronegative.

DNA for the CDR3: TGTGCCACCCGCGGACAGCCCCCCATTGGTTATGGCTACACCTTC. Its protein is CATRGQPPIGYGYTF. The chain has TRBV27 and TRBJ1-2, with D possibly matching TRBD1 (6 bases). Germline CDR1 is MNHEY and CDR2 is SMNVEV (reference sequence). This CDR3 region has 15 residues. V was shortened by 10 bases and J by 5 bases, with 23 bases between the two germline ends.

This clone turned up a few times. The gene calls are TRBV7-7 and TRBJ2-7, with a weak D call TRBD2 (6 bases). Per germline, CDR1 SSHAT and CDR2 FNYEAQ (reference sequence). CDR3 length: 15 residues. The germline V and J ends were trimmed by 1 base and 3 bases, with 13 bases remaining between them. The CDR3 coding sequence is TGTGCCAGCAGCTTAGGGCGGGGAGAGCACTACGAGCAGTACTTC. Residues: CASSLGRGEHYEQYF.

This clone occurred a few times. This chain links TRBV6-5 with TRBJ2-7, with 9 positions matching TRBD1. CDR1 and CDR2 (germline): MNHEY, SVGAGI. This CDR3 region has 14 residues. V dropped 7 bases and J dropped 7; count of bases not matched to a gene: 11. CDR3 protein: CASTFPGQGYEQYF. The DNA of the CDR3 is TGTGCCAGCACCTTTCCGGGACAGGGTTATGAGCAGTACTTC.

This clone was found a few times. The gene calls are TRBV7-2 and TRBJ2-5, with D tentatively TRBD1 (6 bases). This CDR3 spans 13 amino acids. V lost 2 bases and J 4 bases, leaving 8 bases between the germline ends. In germline, CDR1 is SGHTA, CDR2 FQGNSA. DNA of the CDR3: TGTGCCAGCAGCTTAAACAGGGTAGAGACCCAGTACTTC. This encodes CASSLNRVETQYF.

The rearrangement joins TRBV9 to TRBJ2-5; 8 nucleotides match TRBD1. The CDR3 sequence is 15 residues long. Germline CDR1 and CDR2: SGDLS and YYNGEE. Trimming removed 3 bases from V and 1 base from J; junction bases left unmatched: 5. The CDR3 coding sequence is TGTGCCAGCAGCGCTATCGGACAGGGCCAAGAGACCCAGTACTTC. This encodes CASSAIGQGQETQYF.

The chain carries TRBV18 and TRBJ2-7; 10 nucleotides line up with TRBD2. CDR3 length: 14 amino acids. Germline V gene data show CDR1 as KGHSH and CDR2 as LQKENI. V dropped 3 bases and J dropped 6; count of bases not matched to a gene: 5. CDR3 amino acids: CASSPLAGVLEQYF. The DNA for the CDR3 is TGTGCCAGCTCACCCCTAGCGGGAGTGCTCGAGCAGTACTTC.

This chain connects TRBV5-1 to TRBJ1-1; TRBD1 matches at 8 bases. The V segment lost 5 bases and the J segment 5 bases; nucleotides outside the gene matches: 8. Looked up from germline, CDR1 is SGHRS and CDR2 is YFSETQ. The CDR3 runs to 14 residues. The CDR3 is CASSMQGAGTEAFF. The DNA for the CDR3 is TGCGCCAGCAGTATGCAGGGGGCGGGGACTGAAGCTTTCTTT.

The rearrangement links TRBV7-3 to TRBJ2-1; 11 positions agree with TRBD2. CDR1 SGHTA and CDR2 FQGTGA come from the germline V gene. The CDR3 length is 15 residues. The V segment lost 5 bases and the J segment 1 base; nucleotides outside the gene matches: 1. The CDR3 coding sequence is TGTGCCAGCAGCAGGACTAGCGGGTCCTACAATGAGCAGTTCTTC. Residues: CASSRTSGSYNEQFF.

The chain employs TRBV5-1 and TRBJ1-2, with a weak D call TRBD1 (6 bases). V lost 0 bases to trimming and J lost 4 bases, with 10 bases between them. The CDR3 has 14 residues. Germline V CDR1 and CDR2: SGHRS, YFSETQ. In DNA, the CDR3 is TGCGCCAGCAGCTTGGGACAGGCGACCTATGGCTACACCTTC. Translation: CASSLGQATYGYTF.

The rearrangement links TRBV5-1 to TRBJ1-1; no firm D call. CDR1 and CDR2 (germline): SGHRS, YFSETQ. The CDR3 has 15 residues. With 0 bases removed from V and 1 base from J, the gap between germline ends came to 10 bases. The CDR3 DNA follows: TGCGCCAGCAGCTTGGGCGAGGGATGGAACACTGAAGCTTTCTTT. Translation: CASSLGEGWNTEAFF.

The chain combines TRBV11-3 with TRBJ2-3; D might be TRBD2 (6 bases). Germline CDR1 and CDR2: SGHNT and YENEEA. Trimming took off 0 bases at V and 1 base at J, with 14 bases between the two ends. The CDR3 is 17 amino acids. The CDR3 sequence is CASSLEAGSPGTDTQYF. CDR3 DNA: TGTGCCAGCAGCTTAGAGGCCGGGAGTCCGGGCACAGATACGCAGTATTTT.

V is TRBV4-3 and J is TRBJ1-2; 7 positions match TRBD1. CDR1 LGHNA and CDR2 YSLEER come from the germline V gene. The trim removed 0 bases at V and 3 bases at J, leaving 4 bases unmatched. There are 15 residues in the CDR3. In nucleotides, the CDR3 is TGCGCCAGCAGCCAAGAACAGGGGCCTTACTATGGCTACACCTTC. Protein sequence: CASSQEQGPYYGYTF.

The chain joins TRBV14 to TRBJ2-1; 7 nucleotides line up with TRBD2. The trim removed 1 base at V and 1 base at J, leaving 1 base unmatched. The CDR3 runs 15 residues. In germline, CDR1 is SGHDN, CDR2 FVKESK. DNA of the CDR3: TGTGCCAGCAGCCAAGGGACTAGTTCCTACAATGAGCAGTTCTTC. This translates into CASSQGTSSYNEQFF.

The chain is built from TRBV19 and TRBJ1-5, with D uncertain. This CDR3 contains 15 residues. The germline CDR1 and CDR2 sequences are LNHDA and SQIVND (reference sequence). Between the trimmed V and J ends, which lost 3 bases and 3 bases, there was a span of 12 bases. This chain's CDR3 is CASSIGRAANQPQHF. DNA for the CDR3: TGTGCCAGTAGTATTGGGAGGGCGGCCAATCAGCCCCAGCATTTT.

The rearrangement joins TRBV25-1 to TRBJ2-1; TRBD2 agrees at 8 bases. The CDR3 is 17 residues long. The germline gives CDR1 MGHDK, CDR2 SYGVNS. The V segment lost 5 bases and the J segment 7 bases; nucleotides outside the gene matches: 16. The CDR3 reads CASSPPGWGLAGNEQFF. For the CDR3, the DNA is TGTGCCAGCAGTCCCCCCGGTTGGGGTTTAGCGGGAAATGAGCAGTTCTTC.

This sequence joins TRBV5-1 and TRBJ2-3, with 8 positions matching TRBD2. V lost 3 bases, J lost 0 bases, and 6 bases stayed unmatched. The CDR3 has 16 residues. CDR1 is SGHRS, CDR2 YFSETQ, per germline. The DNA of the CDR3 is TGCGCCAGCAGCTCCCGGGGGGGCTTTAGCACAGATACGCAGTATTTT. Amino acids: CASSSRGGFSTDTQYF.

The rearrangement joins TRBV10-3 to TRBJ2-6, with a possible D match to TRBD1 (6 bases). V was trimmed by 2 bases and J by 7 bases, leaving 18 bases between them. The V gene's germline CDR1 is ENHRY and CDR2 SYGVKD. The CDR3 spans 17 residues. CDR3 coding DNA: TGTGCCATCAGTGAGCAAGTGACAGGTTTGGGCGCCAACGTCCTGACTTTC. This sequence encodes CAISEQVTGLGANVLTF.